These 27 T cell receptor beta chains came from one sample sequenced in a study of blood T cell repertoires in COVID-19. The table came from immunoSEQ multiplex PCR; TCRdb's copy has only in-frame clones and leaves some out. The data hold roughly 330,000 clones, with over 75% observed a single time. Sequencing input: PBMCs or T cells enriched from blood (not recorded which). The receptor set was obtained from a woman aged 18-29 years who had recovered from COVID-19.

V usage is TRBV9 and J usage is TRBJ1-6; no reliable D call. Germline CDR1 and CDR2: SGDLS and YYNGEE. With 4 bases removed from V and 7 bases from J, the gap between germline ends came to 15 bases. This CDR3 comprises 15 residues. This chain's CDR3 is CASSPLEFRNSPLHF. DNA for the CDR3: TGTGCCAGCAGCCCCTTAGAGTTCCGGAATTCACCCCTCCACTTT.

V is TRBV3-1 (or the pseudogene TRBV3-2) and J is TRBJ1-5, with D unresolved. Germline assignment: CDR1 LGHDT and CDR2 YNNKEL (reference sequence). The germline V and J ends were trimmed by 5 bases and 7 bases, with 9 bases remaining between them. The CDR3 consists of 12 residues. The DNA of the CDR3 is TGTGCCAGCAGCGGTCGGGGACAGCCCCAGCATTTT. Translation gives CASSGRGQPQHF.

This clone showed up just a few times. V gene TRBV5-8 combines with J gene TRBJ1-5; no definite D call. Trimming removed 4 bases from V and 1 base from J, with 6 bases in between. Germline V gives CDR1 SGHTS, CDR2 YDEGEE. CDR3 size: 13 residues. The CDR3 sequence is CASSRESNQPQHF. CDR3 sequence (DNA): TGTGCCAGCAGCCGTGAGAGCAATCAGCCCCAGCATTTT.

This clone has just one count. The rearrangement uses TRBV18 and TRBJ1-1; no clear D. V dropped 3 bases and J dropped 0 bases, with 8 bases sitting between them. The CDR3 length is 14 residues. Germline assignment: CDR1 KGHSH and CDR2 LQKENI. CDR3: CASSPGSMNTEAFF. DNA for the CDR3: TGTGCCAGCTCACCGGGCAGTATGAACACTGAAGCTTTCTTT.

Notes on this clone: This sample also contains other DNA sequences that code for the same CDR3. This chain connects TRBV7-9 to TRBJ1-4; 9 bases are a match to TRBD1. The V segment lost 3 bases and the J segment 8 bases; nucleotides outside the gene matches: 1. Looked up from germline, CDR1 is SEHNR and CDR2 is FQNEAQ (reference sequence). The CDR3 extends over 13 amino acids. CDR3 amino acids: CASSFTGGEKLFF. Written as DNA, the CDR3 is TGTGCCAGCAGCTTCACAGGGGGCGAAAAACTGTTTTTT.

This sequence joins TRBV3-1 (or the pseudogene TRBV3-2) and TRBJ1-2; TRBD1 matches 7 bases. Germline assignment: CDR1 LGHDT and CDR2 YNNKEL (reference sequence). Trimming cost V 0 bases and J 5 bases; bases outside gene matches: 12. This CDR3 is 17 amino acids long. The CDR3 DNA is TGTGCCAGCAGCCAAGATATGTGGCGACAGGGCGTATATGGCTACACCTTC. Translated, it gives CASSQDMWRQGVYGYTF.

This rearrangement joins TRBV12-3 or TRBV12-4 to TRBJ1-2; D uncertain. The V end was cut by 3 bases, the J end by 4 bases, with 9 bases between. The CDR3 contains 13 residues. In DNA, the CDR3 is TGTGCCAGCAGTTTTGTACAGAGCTATGGCTACACCTTC. This translates into CASSFVQSYGYTF.

V is TRBV9 and J is TRBJ2-3, with 8 bases matching TRBD2. In germline, CDR1 is SGDLS, CDR2 YYNGEE. The CDR3 has 17 amino acids. Trimming removed 0 bases from V and 2 bases from J; junction bases left unmatched: 8. CDR3 region: CASSVGARGGTTDTQYF. The CDR3 region has the DNA TGTGCCAGCAGCGTAGGGGCCCGCGGGGGGACCACAGATACGCAGTATTTT.

The rearrangement links TRBV28 to TRBJ2-7; a possible D gene is TRBD2 (6 bases). Trimming removed 2 bases from V and 2 bases from J, with 13 bases in between. CDR1 and CDR2 (germline): MDHEN, SYDVKM. The CDR3 totals 15 residues. CDR3 protein: CASSLDGSFPYEQYF. The CDR3 nucleotides are TGTGCCAGCAGTTTAGACGGGAGTTTCCCCTACGAGCAGTACTTC.

The table lists this clone with a count of one. The chain combines TRBV5-1 with TRBJ1-4; D ambiguous. This CDR3 region has 16 residues. The germline CDR1 and CDR2 sequences are SGHRS and YFSETQ. Trimming cost V 2 bases and J 8 bases, with 19 bases left between them. The CDR3 spells CASSFVEGPSSEKLFF. The CDR3 DNA follows: TGCGCCAGCAGCTTTGTCGAGGGTCCAAGCAGCGAAAAACTGTTTTTT.

The chain couples TRBV28 to TRBJ2-3; D unclear. Germline lookup yields CDR1 MDHEN and CDR2 SYDVKM. CDR3 size: 12 residues. Trimming pared 5 bases from V and 8 bases from J, leaving 11 bases between. CDR3 loop: CASSTPLGTQYF. The CDR3 coding sequence is TGTGCCAGCAGTACCCCCCTAGGTACGCAGTATTTT.

The rearrangement joins TRBV19 to TRBJ1-2; maybe TRBD1 (6 bases). The CDR3 extends over 14 amino acids. V shed 4 bases and J shed 4 bases, with 13 bases lying between them. The germline V gene encodes CDR1 LNHDA and CDR2 SQIVND (reference sequence). CDR3 DNA: TGTGCCAGTAGTAAAAACAGGGATTCCTATGGCTACACCTTC. Protein product: CASSKNRDSYGYTF.

V usage is TRBV3-1 (or the pseudogene TRBV3-2) and J usage is TRBJ2-2; TRBD1 agrees at 7 bases. In germline, CDR1 is LGHDT, CDR2 YNNKEL (reference sequence). The CDR3 covers 15 residues. The ends lost 5 bases at V and 4 bases at J; junction bases unmatched: 7. Here the CDR3 reads CASSSTGPGTGELFF. The DNA of the CDR3 is TGTGCCAGCAGCTCGACAGGGCCGGGCACCGGGGAGCTGTTTTTT.

The chain joins TRBV9 to TRBJ1-1; D ambiguous. Between the trimmed V and J ends, which lost 3 bases and 0 bases, there was a span of 12 bases. This CDR3 is built from 15 residues. CDR1 and CDR2 (germline): SGDLS, YYNGEE. The CDR3 DNA follows: TGTGCCAGCAGCGGGGCGCGAAACATGAACACTGAAGCTTTCTTT. Translated: CASSGARNMNTEAFF.

With regard to this clone: The junction departs from the called germline gene at one end, perhaps through a read error. The rearrangement uses TRBV28 and TRBJ1-4; D is possibly TRBD1 (6 bases). CDR3 length: 12 residues. The germline CDR1 and CDR2 sequences are MDHEN and SYDVKM. CDR3 DNA sequence: TGTGCTAGCAGGGGCAGGGCTGAAAAACTGTTTTTT. Protein product: CASRGRAEKLFF.

This clone was counted a few times. V usage is TRBV7-6 and J usage is TRBJ2-5; tentative D call: TRBD1 (6 bases). Germline V lookup: CDR1 SGHVS, CDR2 FNYEAQ. Trimming removed 6 bases from V and 4 bases from J, with 15 bases in between. CDR3 length equals 14 residues. The CDR3 spells CASSPTGQRETQYF. CDR3 DNA: TGTGCCAGCAGTCCTACAGGGCAAAGAGAGACCCAGTACTTC.

V and J are TRBV9 and TRBJ1-2; TRBD1 agrees at 7 bases. The CDR3 is 15 residues long. The ends lost 0 bases at V and 4 bases at J; junction bases unmatched: 6. CDR1 is SGDLS and CDR2 is YYNGEE in the germline V gene. This chain's CDR3 is CASSVVTGQTYGYTF. DNA for the CDR3: TGTGCCAGCAGCGTAGTAACGGGACAGACCTATGGCTACACCTTC.

A remark on this clone: Other nucleotide sequences in the sample specify the same CDR3. The CDR3 coding sequence is TGTGCCAGTAGCCCAGGGGGCACTGAAGCTTTCTTT. Protein sequence: CASSPGGTEAFF. The rearrangement links TRBV19 to TRBJ1-1; 7 nucleotides line up with TRBD1. The V and J ends lost 6 bases and 4 bases, in that order; junction bases with no gene match: 2. The CDR3 spans 12 residues. Germline V gene data show CDR1 as LNHDA and CDR2 as SQIVND (reference sequence).

The chain has TRBV3-1 (or the pseudogene TRBV3-2) and TRBJ1-3; TRBD1 might be the D (5 bases). With 8 bases removed from V and 3 bases from J, the gap between germline ends came to 17 bases. This CDR3 region has 15 residues. From germline, CDR1 is LGHDT and CDR2 YNNKEL (reference sequence). The CDR3 loop reads CASSRWGDDGNTIYF. The CDR3 DNA follows: TGTGCCAGCTCGAGATGGGGGGATGATGGAAACACCATATATTTT.

This clone has only a few counts. The chain links TRBV2 to TRBJ1-2; TRBD1 matches at 7 bases. V trimming: 7 bases; J trimming: 4 bases; junction bases outside the gene matches: 12. Germline V gene sequence: CDR1 SNHLY, CDR2 FYNNEI. The CDR3 sequence is 15 residues long. This CDR3 is CASIPIRDSTYGYTF. The CDR3 coding sequence is TGTGCCAGCATCCCGATAAGGGACAGCACCTATGGCTACACCTTC.

This chain connects TRBV7-8 to TRBJ2-7; 8 nucleotides agree with TRBD2. The CDR3 consists of 14 residues. Trimming took 4 bases from V and 2 from J; bases not matched to a gene: 4. Germline V CDR1 and CDR2: SGHVS, FQNEAQ. The CDR3 DNA reads as TGTGCCAGCAGCTCTAACGGGAGGGCCTACGAGCAGTACTTC. As protein: CASSSNGRAYEQYF.

The chain couples TRBV12-3 or TRBV12-4 to TRBJ1-2, with no clear D. The V and J ends lost 6 bases and 6 bases respectively, with 14 bases between them. This CDR3 region has 13 residues. CDR3 in amino acids: CASSLVAGDGYTF. CDR3 DNA: TGTGCCAGCAGCCTAGTGGCGGGCGATGGCTACACCTTC.

V usage is TRBV2 and J usage is TRBJ2-1; 10 nucleotides match TRBD2. V trimming: 6 bases; J trimming: 7 bases; junction bases outside the gene matches: 6. CDR3 length: 14 residues. Looked up from germline, CDR1 is SNHLY and CDR2 is FYNNEI. The CDR3: CASRPGTSVNEQFF. CDR3 nucleotides: TGTGCCAGCAGACCCGGGACTAGCGTAAATGAGCAGTTCTTC.

The chain couples TRBV20-1 to TRBJ2-1, with 9 bases lining up with TRBD2. In germline, CDR1 is DFQATT, CDR2 SNEGSKA (reference sequence). The CDR3 runs 14 residues. V shed 3 bases and J 5 bases; nucleotides not matched to a gene: 5. The CDR3 bases are TGCAGTGCTAGTAAGCTAGCGGGGAACAATGAGCAGTTCTTC. This sequence encodes CSASKLAGNNEQFF.

This chain joins TRBV11-2 and TRBJ2-1; D call uncertain. Trimming removed 3 bases from V and 5 bases from J, with 2 bases in between. Germline values: CDR1 SGHAT, CDR2 FQNNGV. The CDR3 covers 11 residues. The CDR3 nucleotides are TGTGCCAGCAGCTTCGACAATGAGCAGTTCTTC. Its protein product is CASSFDNEQFF.

This clone was found once. The chain couples TRBV4-1 to TRBJ1-1; D remains ambiguous. The V gene's germline CDR1 is MGHRA and CDR2 YSYEKL. This CDR3 is 14 amino acids long. V lost 1 base and J 4 bases, leaving 10 bases between the germline ends. CDR3 nucleotides: TGCGCCAGCAGCCAAGGTCCTAGCCCCACTGAAGCTTTCTTT. Translation gives CASSQGPSPTEAFF.

V gene TRBV30 combines with J gene TRBJ1-2; D might be TRBD1 (5 bases). Trimming took 1 base from V and 6 from J, leaving 6 bases between them. Germline V gives CDR1 GTSNPN, CDR2 SVGIG (reference sequence). The CDR3 runs to 11 residues. Written as DNA, the CDR3 is TGTGCCTGGAGTGAGGGGAATGGCTACACCTTC. Translated: CAWSEGNGYTF.